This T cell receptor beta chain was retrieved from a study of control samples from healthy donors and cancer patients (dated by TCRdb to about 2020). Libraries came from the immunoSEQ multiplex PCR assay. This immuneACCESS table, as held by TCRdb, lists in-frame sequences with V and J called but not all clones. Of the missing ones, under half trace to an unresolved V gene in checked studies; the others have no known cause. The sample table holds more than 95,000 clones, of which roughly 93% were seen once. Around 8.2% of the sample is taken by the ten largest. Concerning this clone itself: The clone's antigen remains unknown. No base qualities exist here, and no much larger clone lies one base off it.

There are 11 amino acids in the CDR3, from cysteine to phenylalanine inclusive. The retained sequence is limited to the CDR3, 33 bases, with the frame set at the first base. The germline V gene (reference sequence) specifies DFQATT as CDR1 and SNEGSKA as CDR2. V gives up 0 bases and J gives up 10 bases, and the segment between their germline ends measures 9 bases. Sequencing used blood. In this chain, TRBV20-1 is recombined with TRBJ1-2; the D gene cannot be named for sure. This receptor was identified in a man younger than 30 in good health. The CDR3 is CSARDRLDYTF. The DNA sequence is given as TGCAGTGCTAGAGACCGGTTAGACTACACCTTC.